The 9 T cell receptor beta chains presented below share a single source sample, sequenced in a study of identical twins. From the 5' RACE reads, TCRdb called clonotypes with MiXCR, one entry per CDR3 protein. The table shows 1.5 million to 2 million distinct CDR3 sequences, with around 29% occurring only once. The sample comprised cord blood. These receptors were collected from a newborn girl in good health.

This clonotype occurred a few times. This chain uses TRBV29-1 with TRBJ2-3; tentatively, D is TRBD2 (5 bases). This CDR3 is built from 12 residues. V was cut by 7 bases and J by 3 bases, with 11 bases left in between. Germline V CDR1 and CDR2: SQVTM, ANQGSEA. The CDR3 DNA follows: TGCAGCGCAGACGGCGGGACAGATACGCAGTATTTT. Its translation is CSADGGTDTQYF.

The chain employs TRBV27 and TRBJ1-5; D gene unclear. The CDR3 is 18 residues long. The V gene lost 8 bases and the J gene lost 0 bases, with 23 bases spanning the gap. Looked up from germline, CDR1 is MNHEY and CDR2 is SMNVEV (reference sequence). The CDR3 DNA reads TGTGCCAGCCGTCCGGGCCTTACATCGGTCTATAGCAATCAGCCCCAGCATTTT. Encoded protein: CASRPGLTSVYSNQPQHF.

This clonotype turned up a few times. For the CDR3, the DNA is TGCAGTGCTAGGAGGACAGTCAATCAGCCCCAGCATTTT. Residues: CSARRTVNQPQHF. The rearrangement joins TRBV20-1 to TRBJ1-5, with TRBD1 as a possible D gene (6 bases). The CDR3 is 13 residues long. The V end lost 3 bases, the J end lost 3 bases, and 9 bases lay between the germline ends. CDR1 is DFQATT and CDR2 is SNEGSKA in the germline V gene (reference sequence).

V usage is TRBV12-3 or TRBV12-4 and J usage is TRBJ2-1; 7 positions match TRBD2. CDR3 length: 13 residues. The trim removed 3 bases at V and 10 bases at J, leaving 6 bases unmatched. CDR3 nucleotide sequence: TGTGCCAGCAGTTTCTCGACCGGGGGGGAGCAGTTCTTC. This encodes CASSFSTGGEQFF.

This clonotype was observed a handful of times. Its ends do not fully match the called genes, so a read error is possible. The chain has TRBV7-2 and TRBJ1-6; possibly TRBD1 for D (5 bases). Germline CDR1 reads SGHTA; CDR2 reads FQGNSA. The CDR3 spans 15 residues. The CDR3 nucleotides are TGTGCCAGCAGCTTAAGGGGACGGAATAATTCACCCTTCCACTTT. Protein product: CASSLRGRNNSPFHF. The variable domain in full, with the rest retrieved from reference TRBV7-2 and TRBJ1-6, is GAGVSQSPSNKVTEKGKDVELRCDPISGHTALYWYRQSLGQGLEFLIYFQGNSAPDKSGLPSDRFSAERTGGSVSTLTIQRTQQEDSAVYLCASSLRGRNNSPFHFGNGTRLTVT.

Turning to this clonotype: A much larger clone is a single base away; this may be a read error. The rearrangement links TRBV6-6 to TRBJ2-7; D unclear. CDR3 length equals 13 residues. V gave up 1 base and J gave up 0 bases, with 4 bases separating them. The germline V gene encodes CDR1 MNHNY and CDR2 SVGAGI (reference sequence). The CDR3 loop reads CASSYYNSYEQYF. The DNA for the CDR3 is TGTGCCAGCAGTTACTACAACTCCTACGAGCAGTACTTC.

The V and J genes are TRBV5-1 and TRBJ1-4; D gene unclear. The CDR3 loop spans 15 amino acids. Germline V gene data show CDR1 as SGHRS and CDR2 as YFSETQ. The germline V and J ends were trimmed by 4 bases and 7 bases, with 17 bases remaining between them. CDR3 in DNA: TGCGCCAGCAGCCCGGACGGCCGATTGGGTGAAAAACTGTTTTTT. The encoded protein is CASSPDGRLGEKLFF.

The chain combines TRBV6-5 with TRBJ1-1, with TRBD1 matching 9 bases. Germline CDR1 MNHEY, CDR2 SVGAGI. V shed 5 bases and J 6 bases; nucleotides not matched to a gene: 10. The CDR3 extends over 15 amino acids. The CDR3 bases are TGTGCCAGCAGTCCCCACGGGACAGGGTCCGCTGAAGCTTTCTTT. Protein product: CASSPHGTGSAEAFF.

The chain is built from TRBV20-1 and TRBJ2-5; tentative D call: TRBD2 (6 bases). Trimming cost V 0 bases and J 5 bases, with 22 bases left between them. The CDR3 is 17 residues long. CDR1 DFQATT and CDR2 SNEGSKA come from the germline V gene (reference sequence). CDR3: CSARELGSGSNIETQYF. CDR3 DNA: TGCAGTGCTAGAGAATTGGGTAGCGGCTCCAATATTGAGACCCAGTACTTC.